These 32 T cell receptor beta chains share one sample of origin, sequenced in a study of T cells in Graves' hyperthyroidism and ophthalmopathy. The investigators amplified TCR beta CDR3 regions from RNA transcripts. The TCR CDR3 was amplified in a first-round RT-PCR using the HTBI primer set. Each CDR3 protein gets one entry after TCRdb re-called the multiplex PCR reads with MiXCR. The profile covers about 270,000 distinct CDR3 sequences, with 25% appearing a single time and about a quarter taken by the ten largest. The specimen sequenced was blood. The receptors stem from a man in his forties with Graves' hyperthyroidism that later progressed to Graves' ophthalmopathy.

This clonotype occurred many times. The rearrangement links TRBV6-1 to TRBJ2-2; D is undetermined. The length of the CDR3 is 17 residues. V was cut by 2 bases and J by 0 bases, with 13 bases left in between. CDR1 and CDR2 from the germline V gene are MNHNS and SASEGT. This CDR3 is CASSELSGLANTGELFF. The CDR3 DNA reads as TGTGCCAGCAGTGAATTGTCAGGCCTAGCGAACACCGGGGAGCTGTTTTTT.

The chain combines TRBV6-1 with TRBJ2-5, with D possibly matching TRBD1 (7 bases). Germline CDR1 MNHNS, CDR2 SASEGT. The CDR3 length is 15 residues. V gave up 9 bases and J gave up 6 bases, with 23 bases separating them. As DNA, the CDR3 is TGTGCCAGTTCAGGGGGGACAGCAGGAATGAAGACCCAGTACTTC. Protein sequence: CASSGGTAGMKTQYF.

This clonotype was seen ten or more times. The chain links TRBV27 to TRBJ2-7; 7 bases are shared with TRBD2. Germline loops: CDR1 MNHEY, CDR2 SMNVEV (reference sequence). The junction had 3 bases not matched to a gene; V was cut back by 2 bases and J by 2 bases. This CDR3 has 14 residues. The CDR3 bases are TGTGCCAGCAGTTTAGGGGGAGGGACCTACGAGCAGTACTTC. Protein sequence: CASSLGGGTYEQYF.

There are many counts of this clonotype. The chain links TRBV30 to TRBJ1-2; D is perhaps TRBD1 (5 bases). V lost 4 bases and J lost 4, with 13 bases in between. CDR1 and CDR2 (germline): GTSNPN, SVGIG (reference sequence). The CDR3 runs to 13 residues. CDR3 protein: CAWKGRVGYGYTF. As DNA, the CDR3 is TGTGCCTGGAAGGGCAGGGTCGGCTATGGCTACACCTTC.

There are many counts of this clonotype. This chain links TRBV15 with TRBJ2-5; TRBD2 aligns across 9 bases. Germline CDR1 LNHNV, CDR2 YYDKDF (reference sequence). The CDR3 is 18 amino acids. With 3 bases clipped from V and 2 bases from J, the junction kept 13 bases outside the gene matches. The CDR3, as DNA: TGTGCCACCAGCAGTACGAGACTAGCGGCTTATGGTCAAGAGACCCAGTACTTC. Translation gives CATSSTRLAAYGQETQYF.

This clonotype was found many times. This chain joins TRBV4-1 and TRBJ2-7; D uncertain. The CDR3 is 13 amino acids. The ends were cut back, 1 base at V and 3 bases at J, with 7 bases in the middle. In germline, CDR1 is MGHRA, CDR2 YSYEKL. This CDR3 is CASSQVPDYEQYF. CDR3 nucleotide sequence: TGCGCCAGCAGCCAAGTCCCCGACTACGAGCAGTACTTC.

This clonotype was recorded at least ten times. The CDR3: CASSLIPGTIGYNEQFF. In DNA form, the CDR3 reads TGCGCCAGCAGCTTGATTCCCGGGACTATCGGGTACAATGAGCAGTTCTTC. The J gene is TRBJ2-1, the V gene TRBV5-1; 7 nucleotides agree with TRBD2. The V and J ends lost 1 base and 4 bases, in that order; junction bases with no gene match: 11. This CDR3 has 17 residues. CDR1 is SGHRS and CDR2 is YFSETQ in the germline V gene.

This clonotype was observed at least ten times. The V gene is TRBV29-1, the J gene TRBJ2-2; TRBD1 is a possible D gene (5 bases). V lost 1 base and J 1 base, leaving 10 bases between the germline ends. Germline V gives CDR1 SQVTM, CDR2 ANQGSEA. This CDR3 is 15 amino acids long. CDR3 DNA: TGCAGCGTTGAAGGTTGGGGCAAGAACACCGGGGAGCTGTTTTTT. Translated, it gives CSVEGWGKNTGELFF.

This clonotype occurred a few times. A single base separates this from a much larger clone, so it may be a read error. The rearrangement uses TRBV20-1 and TRBJ2-2; 13 positions agree with TRBD2. Germline V gives CDR1 DFQATT, CDR2 SNEGSKA (reference sequence). There are 16 residues in the CDR3. CDR3 coding DNA: TGCAGTGCTGCTTCCGGGACTAGCGGGAACACCGGGGGGCTGTTTTTT. This translates into CSAASGTSGNTGGLFF.

A few counts support this clonotype. The V call is TRBV6-1, the J call TRBJ2-5; D is uncertain. CDR3 length equals 14 residues. V gave up 5 bases and J gave up 1 base, with 11 bases separating them. The germline V gene encodes CDR1 MNHNS and CDR2 SASEGT. CDR3 sequence reads: CASSRTPVQETQYF. In DNA form, the CDR3 reads TGTGCCAGCAGTCGAACACCAGTCCAAGAGACCCAGTACTTC.

V gene TRBV6-2 or TRBV6-3 combines with J gene TRBJ1-2; D unclear. V was pared by 7 bases and J by 1 base, with 10 bases between. The germline CDR1 and CDR2 sequences are MNHEY and SVGEGT. The CDR3 totals 13 residues. CDR3 in amino acids: CASTSGLNYGYTF. The CDR3 DNA reads TGTGCCAGCACGTCCGGACTTAACTATGGCTACACCTTC.

The chain employs TRBV12-3 or TRBV12-4 and TRBJ1-5; D gene unclear. V was cut by 2 bases and J by 3 bases, with 8 bases left in between. CDR3 length: 14 amino acids. CDR3 region: CASSLRSPNQPQHF. In DNA form, the CDR3 reads TGTGCCAGCAGTTTAAGGAGCCCCAATCAGCCCCAGCATTTT.

This clonotype was seen ten or more times. The CDR3, as DNA: TGCGCCAGCAGCTTGGCTGGGGACTCGAGAATTTCCCTCCACTTT. This sequence encodes CASSLAGDSRISLHF. The rearrangement uses TRBV5-1 and TRBJ1-6, with a possible D match to TRBD1 (5 bases). V gave up 0 bases and J gave up 14 bases, with 18 bases separating them. The CDR3 length is 15 residues. Per germline, CDR1 SGHRS and CDR2 YFSETQ.

This clonotype was picked up many times. The chain has TRBV2 and TRBJ2-3; 7 positions match TRBD2. There are 15 residues in the CDR3. Germline V lookup: CDR1 SNHLY, CDR2 FYNNEI. J was trimmed by 0 bases and V by 8 bases; bases with no gene match: 8. CDR3 bases: TGTGCCAGCGGTTCTTCTAGCGGCAGCACAGATACGCAGTATTTT. It yields the protein CASGSSSGSTDTQYF.

The chain joins TRBV9 to TRBJ2-3; 10 nucleotides align to TRBD2. Trimming at V came to 7 bases and at J to 0 bases, leaving 14 bases not matched to a gene. Germline loops: CDR1 SGDLS, CDR2 YYNGEE. This CDR3 is built from 18 residues. CDR3 coding DNA: TGTGCCAGCCTTCCAGGCCCGGGACTAGCGTCTAGCACAGATACGCAGTATTTT. It translates to CASLPGPGLASSTDTQYF.

This clonotype was seen ten or more times. The gene calls are TRBV29-1 and TRBJ2-7; a possible D gene is TRBD2 (6 bases). The CDR3 has 12 amino acids. V lost 7 bases and J lost 4, with 14 bases in between. The germline CDR1 and CDR2 sequences are SQVTM and ANQGSEA. The CDR3 protein is CSAGTLGYEQYF. The DNA of the CDR3 is TGCAGCGCCGGGACTCTGGGGTACGAGCAGTACTTC.

The sample holds many counts of this clonotype. CDR3 residues: CAWSVPRTSQTSEQYF. CDR3 nucleotide sequence: TGTGCCTGGAGTGTTCCTAGGACTAGCCAAACTAGTGAGCAGTACTTC. The chain couples TRBV30 to TRBJ2-7, with 8 bases matching TRBD2. Looked up from germline, CDR1 is GTSNPN and CDR2 is SVGIG (reference sequence). V trimming: 0 bases; J trimming: 7 bases; junction bases outside the gene matches: 14. CDR3 length equals 16 residues.

Many counts were recorded for this clonotype. The chain has TRBV12-3 or TRBV12-4 and TRBJ1-6; D might be TRBD1 (5 bases). The CDR3 has 14 amino acids. V shed 6 bases and J shed 6 bases, with 12 bases lying between them. The CDR3 nucleotides read TGTGCCAGCAGGTCCGGGACGGTTAATTCACCCCTCCACTTT. Protein product: CASRSGTVNSPLHF.

Ten or more counts support this clonotype. The chain links TRBV2 to TRBJ1-5, with D uncertain. This CDR3 comprises 12 residues. V dropped 4 bases and J dropped 3 bases, with 4 bases sitting between them. In germline, CDR1 is SNHLY, CDR2 FYNNEI. DNA for the CDR3: TGTGCCAGCAGTGGGGTCAATCAGCCCCAGCATTTT. It is translated as CASSGVNQPQHF. Filled out from reference TRBV2 and TRBJ1-5, the complete variable domain reads EPEVTQTPSHQVTQMGQEVILRCVPISNHLYFYWYRQILGQKVEFLVSFYNNEISEKSEIFDDQFSVERPDGSNFTLKIRSTKLEDSAMYFCASSGVNQPQHFGDGTRLSIL.

V is TRBV18 and J is TRBJ1-1; 7 bases are a match to TRBD1. The V and J ends lost 8 bases and 2 bases, in that order; junction bases with no gene match: 5. Germline CDR1 reads KGHSH; CDR2 reads LQKENI. The CDR3 has 13 amino acids. The DNA of the CDR3 is TGTGCCAGCCGGGACAGCTCCAACACTGAAGCTTTCTTT. Translated: CASRDSSNTEAFF.

In this sample, this clonotype turned up many times. The chain uses TRBV2 and TRBJ1-2; D remains unclear. Per germline, CDR1 SNHLY and CDR2 FYNNEI. V was clipped by 1 base and J by 3 bases, with 9 bases between them. This CDR3 is built from 14 residues. In DNA, the CDR3 is TGTGCCAGCAGTGAAGAGGCACTAGACTATGGCTACACCTTC. As protein: CASSEEALDYGYTF. The full variable domain, in which reference TRBV2 and TRBJ1-2 provide the parts outside the CDR3, is EPEVTQTPSHQVTQMGQEVILRCVPISNHLYFYWYRQILGQKVEFLVSFYNNEISEKSEIFDDQFSVERPDGSNFTLKIRSTKLEDSAMYFCASSEEALDYGYTFGSGTRLTVV.

The gene calls are TRBV28 and TRBJ2-1; D is unresolved. Germline values: CDR1 MDHEN, CDR2 SYDVKM. The CDR3 has 11 residues. V lost 2 bases and J lost 6, with 2 bases in between. The CDR3 bases are TGTGCCAGCAGTTTACGCAATGAGCAGTTCTTC. It encodes CASSLRNEQFF.

This clonotype was seen ten or more times. The rearrangement joins TRBV28 to TRBJ1-1; no firm D call. The V gene's germline CDR1 is MDHEN and CDR2 SYDVKM. V dropped 3 bases and J dropped 4 bases, with 12 bases sitting between them. The CDR3 has 14 residues. CDR3 in DNA: TGTGCCAGCAGTTTTCTTATCTCGGGCACTGAAGCTTTCTTT. Its translation: CASSFLISGTEAFF.

In this sample, this clonotype turned up many times. The chain combines TRBV24-1 with TRBJ2-7; 7 nucleotides agree with TRBD1. Per germline, CDR1 KGHDR and CDR2 SFDVKD. CDR3 size: 15 residues. The trim removed 3 bases at V and 3 bases at J, leaving 7 bases unmatched. CDR3 sequence reads: CATSDDGDSHYEQYF. For the CDR3, the DNA is TGTGCCACCAGTGATGACGGGGACAGCCACTACGAGCAGTACTTC.

This clonotype has ten or more counts. The rearrangement links TRBV28 to TRBJ1-1; TRBD1 might be the D (5 bases). This CDR3 has 13 residues. V shed 5 bases and J shed 7 bases, with 14 bases lying between them. Germline V gene sequence: CDR1 MDHEN, CDR2 SYDVKM. The CDR3 loop reads CASSLTGGFEAFF. The CDR3 nucleotides read TGTGCCAGCAGTCTAACGGGGGGATTTGAAGCTTTCTTT. The full variable domain, its missing parts supplied by reference TRBV28 and TRBJ1-1, is DVKVTQSSRYLVKRTGEKVFLECVQDMDHENMFWYRQDPGLGLRLIYFSYDVKMKEKGDIPEGYSVSREKKERFSLILESASTNQTSMYLCASSLTGGFEAFFGQGTRLTVV.

This clonotype appeared many times. The rearrangement uses TRBV5-1 and TRBJ1-2; TRBD1 aligns across 7 bases. Germline V CDR1 and CDR2: SGHRS, YFSETQ. With V trimmed by 4 bases and J by 4 bases, 16 bases remained unmatched. This CDR3 region has 17 residues. For the CDR3, the DNA is TGCGCCAGCAGCAAAGGGACAGCCGGTCCCGATACCTATGGCTACACCTTC. It encodes CASSKGTAGPDTYGYTF. The whole variable domain, filled in from reference TRBV5-1 and TRBJ1-2, reads KAGVTQTPRYLIKTRGQQVTLSCSPISGHRSVSWYQQTPGQGLQFLFEYFSETQRNKGNFPGRFSGRQFSNSRSEMNVSTLELGDSALYLCASSKGTAGPDTYGYTFGSGTRLTVV.

This clonotype has ten or more counts. The V and J genes are TRBV18 and TRBJ1-2, with a possible D match to TRBD1 (6 bases). This CDR3 contains 13 residues. V lost 6 bases and J lost 8, with 16 bases in between. Germline assignment: CDR1 KGHSH and CDR2 LQKENI. CDR3 in amino acids: CASSYNRAGGYTF. CDR3 nucleotides: TGTGCCAGCTCGTACAACAGGGCTGGAGGCTACACCTTC.

This clonotype was seen many times. The chain recombines TRBV28 with TRBJ1-2; maybe TRBD1 (5 bases). The CDR3 spans 13 residues. The V end was cut by 2 bases, the J end by 8 bases, with 12 bases between. Germline lookup yields CDR1 MDHEN and CDR2 SYDVKM. CDR3 sequence: CASSLVKGRGYTF. The CDR3 DNA follows: TGTGCCAGCAGTTTAGTGAAGGGACGGGGCTACACCTTC.

V usage is TRBV30 and J usage is TRBJ1-6; the match to TRBD1 covers 7 bases. V trimming: 4 bases; J trimming: 10 bases; junction bases outside the gene matches: 4. This CDR3 is built from 12 residues. Per germline, CDR1 GTSNPN and CDR2 SVGIG (reference sequence). CDR3 DNA sequence: TGTGCCTGGAAACGACAGGGATCACCCCTCCACTTT. Protein sequence: CAWKRQGSPLHF.

The J gene is TRBJ2-7, the V gene TRBV9, with D possibly TRBD1 on 6 matching bases. Germline loops: CDR1 SGDLS, CDR2 YYNGEE. V was shortened by 2 bases and J by 2 bases, with 11 bases between the two germline ends. This CDR3 has 14 amino acids. The CDR3 region has the DNA TGTGCCAGCAGCGTCCGGGACACGGCCTACGAGCAGTACTTC. Protein sequence: CASSVRDTAYEQYF.

This clonotype was counted at least ten times. The CDR3 bases are TGCGCCAGCAGCCAAGCTGTGGGAACTCCCGACTATGGCTACACCTTC. This translates into CASSQAVGTPDYGYTF. The V and J genes are TRBV4-1 and TRBJ1-2, with D uncertain. Germline V gene sequence: CDR1 MGHRA, CDR2 YSYEKL. The CDR3 contains 16 residues. V was clipped by 1 base and J by 3 bases, with 15 bases between them.

This clonotype was counted many times. The V gene is TRBV5-1, the J gene TRBJ1-3; 9 nucleotides match TRBD1. The ends lost 0 bases at V and 0 bases at J; junction bases unmatched: 4. Germline lookup yields CDR1 SGHRS and CDR2 YFSETQ. The CDR3 runs to 17 residues. CDR3: CASSLATGGSSGNTIYF. The CDR3 DNA reads as TGCGCCAGCAGCTTGGCGACAGGGGGGAGCTCTGGAAACACCATATATTTT. The variable domain in full, with the rest retrieved from reference TRBV5-1 and TRBJ1-3, is KAGVTQTPRYLIKTRGQQVTLSCSPISGHRSVSWYQQTPGQGLQFLFEYFSETQRNKGNFPGRFSGRQFSNSRSEMNVSTLELGDSALYLCASSLATGGSSGNTIYFGEGSWLTVV.